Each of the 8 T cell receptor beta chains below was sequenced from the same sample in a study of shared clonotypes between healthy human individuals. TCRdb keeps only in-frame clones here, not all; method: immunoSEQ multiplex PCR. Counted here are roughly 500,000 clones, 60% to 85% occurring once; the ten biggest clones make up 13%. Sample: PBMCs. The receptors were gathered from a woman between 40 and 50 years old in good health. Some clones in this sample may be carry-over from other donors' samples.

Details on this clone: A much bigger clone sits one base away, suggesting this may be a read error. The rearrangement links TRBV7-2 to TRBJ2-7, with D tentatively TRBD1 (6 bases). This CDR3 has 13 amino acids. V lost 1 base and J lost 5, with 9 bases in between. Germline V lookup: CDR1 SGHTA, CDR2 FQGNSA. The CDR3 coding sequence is TGTGCCAGCAGCTTAGACAGGGTCAACGAGCAGTACTTC. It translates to CASSLDRVNEQYF.

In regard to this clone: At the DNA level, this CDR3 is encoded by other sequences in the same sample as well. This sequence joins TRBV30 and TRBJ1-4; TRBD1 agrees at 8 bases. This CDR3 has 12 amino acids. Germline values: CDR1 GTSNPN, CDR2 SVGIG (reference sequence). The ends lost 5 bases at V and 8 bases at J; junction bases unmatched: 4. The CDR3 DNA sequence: TGTGCCTGGGGGACAGGTGGGGAAAAACTGTTTTTT. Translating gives CAWGTGGEKLFF.

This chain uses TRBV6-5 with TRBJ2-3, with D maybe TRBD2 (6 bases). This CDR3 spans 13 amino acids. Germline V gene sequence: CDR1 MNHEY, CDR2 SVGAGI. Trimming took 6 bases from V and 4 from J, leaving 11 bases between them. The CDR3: CASRLIAADTQYF. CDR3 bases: TGTGCCAGCAGACTGATAGCGGCAGATACGCAGTATTTT.

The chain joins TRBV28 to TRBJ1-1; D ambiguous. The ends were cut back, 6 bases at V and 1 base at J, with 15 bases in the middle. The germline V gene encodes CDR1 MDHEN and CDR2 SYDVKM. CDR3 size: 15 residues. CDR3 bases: TGTGCCAGCAGCCCCCGCTCGGGGTGGAACACTGAAGCTTTCTTT. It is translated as CASSPRSGWNTEAFF.

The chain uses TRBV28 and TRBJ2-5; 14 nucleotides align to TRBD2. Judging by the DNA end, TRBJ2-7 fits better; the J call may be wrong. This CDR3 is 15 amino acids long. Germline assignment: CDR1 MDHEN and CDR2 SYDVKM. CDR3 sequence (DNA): TGTGCCAGCAGATTGGGACTAGCGGGAGTAAACGAGCAGTACTTC. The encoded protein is CASRLGLAGVNEQYF.

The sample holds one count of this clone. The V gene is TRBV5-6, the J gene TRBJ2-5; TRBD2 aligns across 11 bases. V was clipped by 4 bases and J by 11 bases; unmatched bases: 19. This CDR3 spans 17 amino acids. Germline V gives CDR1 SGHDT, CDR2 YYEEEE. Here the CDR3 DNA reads TGTGCCAGCAGCATCACGGCGGGACTAGCGGCCCTCGGGGAGCAGTACTTC. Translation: CASSITAGLAALGEQYF.

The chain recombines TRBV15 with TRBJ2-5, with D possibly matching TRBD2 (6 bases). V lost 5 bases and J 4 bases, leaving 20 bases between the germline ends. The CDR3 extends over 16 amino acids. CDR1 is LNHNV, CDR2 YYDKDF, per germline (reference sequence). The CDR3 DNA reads TGTGCCACCAGCGCAAGAGGAATCGGGCGGGGAGAGACCCAGTACTTC. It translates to CATSARGIGRGETQYF.

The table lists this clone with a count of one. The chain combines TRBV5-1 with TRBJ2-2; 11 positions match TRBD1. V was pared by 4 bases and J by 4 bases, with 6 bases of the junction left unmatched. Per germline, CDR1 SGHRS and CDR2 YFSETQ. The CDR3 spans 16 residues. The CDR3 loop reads CASSVDRGLGTGELFF. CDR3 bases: TGCGCCAGCAGCGTGGACAGGGGGCTAGGCACCGGGGAGCTGTTTTTT. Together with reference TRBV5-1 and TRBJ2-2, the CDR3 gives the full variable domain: KAGVTQTPRYLIKTRGQQVTLSCSPISGHRSVSWYQQTPGQGLQFLFEYFSETQRNKGNFPGRFSGRQFSNSRSEMNVSTLELGDSALYLCASSVDRGLGTGELFFGEGSRLTVL.